Listed below are T cell receptor beta chains from one sample, sequenced in a study of graft-versus-host responses after intestinal transplantation. Assay used: immunoSEQ multiplex PCR; TCRdb lists only in-frame clones, some missing. The top ten hold 5.1% of the sample, which has around 7,400 clones, about 64% seen once. The sequencing here drew on ileum tissue, taken about 55 days after transplant. The source of these receptors is a human patient who received an intestinal transplant, so some T cells may come from the graft donor. Both conserved end residues are part of each CDR3. A D gene is named only where the DNA matches it firmly. The listing skips clone size in some rows; elsewhere it reads once, few, many or a size class.

clone size: -
V gene: TRBV6-5
J gene: TRBJ2-3
D gene: TRBD1
CDR3 protein: CASSYSDRVGTDTQYF
CDR3 DNA: TGTGCCAGCAGTTACTCGGACAGGGTTGGCACAGATACGCAGTATTTT

clone size: -
V gene: TRBV27
J gene: TRBJ1-4
D gene: TRBD1
CDR3 protein: CASSSTNRGPTNEKLFF
CDR3 DNA: TGTGCCAGCAGTTCGACGAACAGGGGGCCAACTAATGAAAAACTGTTTTTT

clone size: -
V gene: TRBV7-9
J gene: TRBJ1-2
D gene: TRBD1
CDR3 protein: CASSFSNPGQRSLNYGYTF
CDR3 DNA: TGTGCCAGCAGCTTCTCGAACCCGGGACAGAGGAGTCTGAACTATGGCTACACCTTC

clone size: -
V gene: TRBV30
J gene: TRBJ2-3
D gene: -
CDR3 protein: CAWSTQSDTQYF
CDR3 DNA: TGTGCCTGGAGCACCCAGTCGGATACGCAGTATTTT

clone size: -
V gene: TRBV19
J gene: TRBJ1-2
D gene: -
CDR3 protein: CASSIDRSRGAYYGYTF
CDR3 DNA: TGTGCCAGTAGTATAGATCGGTCCAGGGGCGCCTACTATGGCTACACCTTC

clone size: few
V gene: TRBV2
J gene: TRBJ1-2
D gene: -
CDR3 protein: CASSEVASPVSNYGYTF
CDR3 DNA: TGTGCCAGCAGTGAAGTCGCCTCTCCGGTATCTAACTATGGCTACACCTTC

clone size: medium-sized
V gene: TRBV2
J gene: TRBJ1-2
D gene: TRBD1
CDR3 protein: CASSLATGESYGYTF
CDR3 DNA: TGTGCCAGCAGTTTAGCAACAGGGGAATCCTATGGCTACACCTTC

clone size: few
V gene: TRBV6-6
J gene: TRBJ1-6
D gene: -
CDR3 protein: CASSPGTLDNSPLHF
CDR3 DNA: TGTGCCAGCAGTCCGGGGACATTGGATAATTCACCCCTCCACTTT

clone size: -
V gene: TRBV7-9
J gene: TRBJ2-3
D gene: -
CDR3 protein: CASSLVGSDPTDTQYF
CDR3 DNA: TGTGCCAGCAGCTTAGTGGGCTCAGATCCCACAGATACGCAGTATTTT

clone size: -
V gene: TRBV7-8
J gene: TRBJ2-5
D gene: TRBD2
CDR3 protein: CASSLVFGSGGRETQYF
CDR3 DNA: TGTGCCAGCAGCTTAGTATTTGGGAGCGGGGGCAGGGAGACCCAGTACTTC